This T cell receptor beta chain was recorded in a study of blood T cell repertoires in COVID-19. At the level of the study: The United States, Italy and Spain supplied acute and convalescent COVID-19 samples. T cells, B-cell-depleted T cells, or PBMCs provided the cDNA or gDNA that served as material.

CDR3 length: 14 amino acids. With V trimmed by 5 bases and J by 4 bases, 5 bases remained unmatched. Germline V gene data show CDR1 as SGHTA and CDR2 as FQGNSA. Only in-frame clones appear in the TCRdb table, and some are missing; sequencing was by immunoSEQ multiplex PCR. Of around 700,000 clones in the sample, 85% to 90% were seen once. Material for sequencing was peripheral blood. This clonotype originated in a woman between 18 and 29 years old with acute or convalescent COVID-19. The V gene is TRBV7-2, the J gene TRBJ2-7, with TRBD1 identical over 10 bases. The CDR3 DNA sequence: TGTGCCAGCAGCAAGACAGGGGGCCGGTACGAGCAGTACTTC. This translates into CASSKTGGRYEQYF.